The 30 T cell receptor beta chains below all came from one sample that was sequenced in a study of T cells in Graves' hyperthyroidism and ophthalmopathy (dated by TCRdb to about 2019). Library construction relied on multiplex PCR. Sequencing was performed on an Illumina HiSeq 2000. Amplification of TCR beta CDR3 regions was carried out from RNA transcripts. A first-round RT-PCR of the TCR CDR3 used the HTBI primer set with the Qiagen OneStep RT-PCR kit. Clones were called with MiXCR by TCRdb after fastp trimmed the public reads at Q25, and only in-frame beta chains were retained. When rows share a CDR3 protein, they turn into one entry using the most common DNA and genes. In all, the sample holds around 350,000 distinct CDR3 sequences, and about a sixth of those were seen once. Almost 35% of the sample lies in the top ten. The sequencing input was blood. Source of these receptors: a woman aged 30 to 39 with Graves' hyperthyroidism that later progressed to Graves' ophthalmopathy.

This clonotype was seen at least ten times. This chain links TRBV6-1 with TRBJ2-5; 9 nucleotides agree with TRBD2. CDR3 length equals 14 residues. Germline CDR1 MNHNS, CDR2 SASEGT. The junction had 4 bases not matched to a gene; V was cut back by 7 bases and J by 1 base. The CDR3 DNA follows: TGTGCCAGCACACCGGGACTAGCCCAAGAGACCCAGTACTTC. As protein: CASTPGLAQETQYF.

This rearrangement joins TRBV7-3 to TRBJ1-1; D is ambiguous. V lost 5 bases and J lost 2, with 12 bases in between. CDR3 length equals 14 residues. Germline CDR1 is SGHTA and CDR2 is FQGTGA. The CDR3 bases are TGTGCCAGCAGCCAATCCCGGGTAAACACTGAAGCTTTCTTT. It codes for CASSQSRVNTEAFF.

This clonotype was seen repeatedly, ten times or more. The CDR3 DNA sequence: TGTGCCAGCAGCTTGGGGACAGGGGGCTTGGGCACTGAAGCTTTCTTT. Its protein product is CASSLGTGGLGTEAFF. The chain uses TRBV5-8 and TRBJ1-1; 11 bases agree with TRBD1. Looked up from germline, CDR1 is SGHTS and CDR2 is YDEGEE. V shed 0 bases and J 4 bases; nucleotides not matched to a gene: 5. The CDR3 totals 16 residues.

This clonotype appeared many times. The chain's CDR3 is CASSPGTVEAFF. CDR3 nucleotide sequence: TGTGCCAGCAGCCCCGGGACGGTTGAAGCTTTCTTT. V is TRBV5-6 and J is TRBJ1-1; maybe TRBD1 (5 bases). Between the trimmed V and J ends, which lost 4 bases and 7 bases, there was a span of 11 bases. Germline CDR1 reads SGHDT; CDR2 reads YYEEEE. This CDR3 comprises 12 residues.

This clonotype was found many times. This sequence joins TRBV6-6 and TRBJ1-1; 10 bases line up with TRBD1. With V trimmed by 2 bases and J by 5 bases, 5 bases remained unmatched. Looked up from germline, CDR1 is MNHNY and CDR2 is SVGAGI (reference sequence). The CDR3 has 15 amino acids. This chain's CDR3 is CASSYDGTGVTEAFF. The CDR3 nucleotides read TGTGCCAGCAGTTACGATGGGACAGGGGTAACTGAAGCTTTCTTT.

This clonotype came up a few times. This chain uses TRBV5-6 with TRBJ2-1; 12 positions agree with TRBD1. The CDR3 sequence is 15 residues long. Germline trimming cut 4 bases from V and 6 bases from J; bases unmatched to any gene: 5. The germline V gene has CDR1 SGHDT and CDR2 YYEEEE. CDR3 loop: CASSTRDRGPNEQFF. CDR3 coding DNA: TGTGCCAGCAGCACCCGGGACAGGGGGCCCAATGAGCAGTTCTTC.

This clonotype was found many times. The CDR3 region is CSARSGGYTYEQYF. In nucleotides, the CDR3 is TGCAGTGCTAGGTCCGGGGGGTATACCTACGAGCAGTACTTC. The V call is TRBV20-1, the J call TRBJ2-7, with 7 nucleotides matching TRBD2. The germline V gene encodes CDR1 DFQATT and CDR2 SNEGSKA (reference sequence). V lost 3 bases to trimming and J lost 2 bases; unmatched junction nucleotides: 7. The CDR3 has 14 residues.

This clonotype was counted at least ten times. The V gene is TRBV30, the J gene TRBJ2-2; possibly TRBD1 or TRBD2 for D (5 bases each). Germline values: CDR1 GTSNPN, CDR2 SVGIG (reference sequence). Trimming took 1 base from V and 5 from J, leaving 8 bases between them. The CDR3 has 13 residues. The CDR3 sequence: CAWSGWGTGELFF. CDR3 in DNA: TGTGCCTGGAGTGGTTGGGGGACCGGGGAGCTGTTTTTT.

There are many counts of this clonotype. The genes are TRBV20-1 and TRBJ2-1; D might be TRBD1 (5 bases). There are 15 residues in the CDR3. V was clipped by 6 bases and J by 0 bases, with 15 bases between them. Germline-derived CDR1 and CDR2 are DFQATT and SNEGSKA (reference sequence). CDR3: CSATRVQSSYNEQFF. The CDR3, as DNA: TGCAGTGCGACCAGGGTACAAAGCTCCTACAATGAGCAGTTCTTC.

The table lists this clonotype with many counts. The chain is built from TRBV25-1 and TRBJ2-5; 10 bases match TRBD2. The CDR3 consists of 19 residues. Germline CDR1 and CDR2: MGHDK and SYGVNS. With 6 bases clipped from V and 5 bases from J, the junction kept 21 bases outside the gene matches. The CDR3 region has the DNA TGTGCCAGCAGCGCACTACTACCGAGCGGGAGGGCCAGTTGGGAGACCCAGTACTTC. This sequence encodes CASSALLPSGRASWETQYF.

This clonotype was counted at least ten times. This chain links TRBV2 with TRBJ2-2; 11 nucleotides align to TRBD1. Germline trimming cut 6 bases from V and 1 base from J; bases unmatched to any gene: 4. The CDR3 loop spans 16 amino acids. Per the germline V gene, CDR1 is SNHLY and CDR2 is FYNNEI. In nucleotides, the CDR3 is TGTGCCAGCAGCCCAGGGACAGGGGGGAACACCGGGGAGCTGTTTTTT. It is translated as CASSPGTGGNTGELFF.

This clonotype was seen more than once but under ten times. V usage is TRBV20-1 and J usage is TRBJ2-5; D call uncertain. Germline V gene lookup returns CDR1 DFQATT and CDR2 SNEGSKA (reference sequence). The CDR3 runs to 13 residues. Trimming shortened V by 5 bases and J by 5 bases, and 15 bases separated the two germline ends. The CDR3 sequence: CSALHPRPETQYF. CDR3 nucleotides: TGCAGTGCTCTCCACCCGCGGCCGGAGACCCAGTACTTC.

To note about this clonotype: A much larger clone sits a single nucleotide away, making a read error possible. The chain is built from TRBV15 and TRBJ2-3, with D perhaps TRBD1 (6 bases). Germline V gene sequence: CDR1 LNHNV, CDR2 YYDKDF (reference sequence). This CDR3 comprises 15 residues. For the CDR3, the DNA is TGTGCCACCAGGAGAGAGGGGGAACCCACAGATACGCAGTATTTT. Protein: CATRREGEPTDTQYF.

This clonotype was counted ten times or more. The chain has TRBV9 and TRBJ2-1; D is undetermined. Between the trimmed V and J ends, which lost 3 bases and 2 bases, there was a span of 18 bases. This CDR3 region has 17 residues. The germline V gene encodes CDR1 SGDLS and CDR2 YYNGEE. The CDR3 reads CASSDNRRRQTYNEQFF. CDR3 coding DNA: TGTGCCAGCAGCGATAACAGACGCAGACAAACCTACAATGAGCAGTTCTTC.

This clonotype showed up just a few times. This chain connects TRBV6-1 to TRBJ1-2, with D possibly TRBD1 on 5 matching bases. Trimming removed 9 bases at V and 4 bases at J, with 15 bases between. The CDR3 is 13 amino acids. Germline assignment: CDR1 MNHNS and CDR2 SASEGT. The CDR3 DNA follows: TGTGCCAGTGGGGCCGCGGCAACCTATGGCTACACCTTC. Translation: CASGAAATYGYTF.

The genes are TRBV11-2 and TRBJ1-5, with no clear D. V was shortened by 1 base and J by 8 bases, with 9 bases between the two germline ends. In germline, CDR1 is SGHAT, CDR2 FQNNGV. This CDR3 has 13 amino acids. The CDR3 loop is CASSLAAFEPQHF. CDR3 bases: TGTGCCAGCAGCTTAGCGGCCTTTGAGCCCCAGCATTTT.

In regard to this clonotype: This may stem from a read error, because a much larger clone lies one nucleotide away. This chain uses TRBV7-9 with TRBJ2-5, with 7 bases fitting TRBD1. From germline, CDR1 is SEHNR and CDR2 FQNEAQ (reference sequence). This CDR3 region has 15 residues. The CDR3 DNA reads as TGTGCCAACAGCCAGACGTGGCAGGGGGAAGAGACCCAGTACTTC. Protein: CANSQTWQGEETQYF.

This clonotype was detected many times. The genes are TRBV20-1 and TRBJ1-1; a weak D match, TRBD1 (5 bases). V dropped 6 bases and J dropped 7 bases, with 12 bases sitting between them. Germline V gene sequence: CDR1 DFQATT, CDR2 SNEGSKA (reference sequence). CDR3 length: 11 amino acids. The CDR3 DNA reads TGCAGTGCGGAAAGGGACGGTGAAGCTTTCTTT. It codes for CSAERDGEAFF.

A few counts support this clonotype. The chain joins TRBV5-1 to TRBJ2-1, with 13 bases identical to TRBD2. The junction had 9 bases not matched to a gene; V was cut back by 4 bases and J by 8 bases. CDR1 is SGHRS and CDR2 is YFSETQ in the germline V gene. CDR3 length: 16 amino acids. The CDR3 region is CASSLGTSGVSDEQFF. CDR3 coding DNA: TGCGCCAGCAGCCTAGGGACTAGCGGGGTCTCGGATGAGCAGTTCTTC.

This clonotype was observed many times. This chain uses TRBV11-3 with TRBJ2-1, with D hard to call. This CDR3 is built from 15 residues. Germline-derived CDR1 and CDR2 are SGHNT and YENEEA. Trimming pared 3 bases from V and 5 bases from J, leaving 14 bases between. CDR3 in amino acids: CASSFSADFNNEQFF. CDR3 DNA sequence: TGTGCCAGCAGCTTTTCCGCAGACTTTAACAATGAGCAGTTCTTC.

This clonotype was counted many times. J is TRBJ2-1 and V is TRBV12-3 or TRBV12-4; the match to TRBD2 covers 12 bases. V shed 7 bases and J 0 bases; nucleotides not matched to a gene: 4. CDR3 length equals 16 residues. The CDR3 here is CASKTLAGGSYNEQFF. The CDR3 nucleotides are TGTGCCAGCAAGACACTAGCGGGAGGCTCCTACAATGAGCAGTTCTTC.

This clonotype was seen a handful of times. The chain uses TRBV5-4 and TRBJ1-1; D possibly corresponds to TRBD1 (6 bases). With 5 bases removed from V and 1 base from J, the gap between germline ends came to 9 bases. Per the germline V gene, CDR1 is SGHNT and CDR2 is YYREEE (reference sequence). This CDR3 has 13 amino acids. CDR3 coding DNA: TGTGCCAGCAGTGGGGACACGAACACTGAAGCTTTCTTT. Protein sequence: CASSGDTNTEAFF.

This clonotype was observed at least ten times. J is TRBJ2-7 and V is TRBV20-1; no clear D gene. V lost 6 bases and J lost 3, with 15 bases in between. This CDR3 contains 13 residues. Germline V gives CDR1 DFQATT, CDR2 SNEGSKA (reference sequence). CDR3 sequence (DNA): TGCAGTGCCCCGGGTCTAGTCTTCTACGAGCAGTACTTC. Its protein is CSAPGLVFYEQYF.

This clonotype showed up many times. V gene TRBV2 combines with J gene TRBJ2-7, with TRBD1 identical over 8 bases. The junction had 8 bases not matched to a gene; V was cut back by 7 bases and J by 0 bases. CDR3 length: 15 residues. Germline V CDR1 and CDR2: SNHLY, FYNNEI. The CDR3: CASIPQGGGSYEQYF. CDR3 DNA: TGTGCCAGCATTCCACAGGGGGGTGGCTCCTACGAGCAGTACTTC.

This rearrangement joins TRBV19 to TRBJ1-5; D remains ambiguous. With 3 bases removed from V and 11 bases from J, the gap between germline ends came to 8 bases. The CDR3 sequence is 11 residues long. Germline V gene sequence: CDR1 LNHDA, CDR2 SQIVND (reference sequence). Here the CDR3 DNA reads TGTGCCAGTAGTATCTCCGGGGCCCAGCATTTT. Its protein is CASSISGAQHF.

As regards this clonotype: A read error may be the cause here, since a much bigger clone is one base away. This chain joins TRBV9 and TRBJ2-7; tentatively, D is TRBD1 (6 bases). Deletions cut 7 bases from V and 6 bases from J, with 14 bases between. The germline V gene encodes CDR1 SGDLS and CDR2 YYNGEE. The CDR3 spans 12 residues. The chain's CDR3 is CASGGTRGEQYF. As DNA, the CDR3 is TGTGCCAGCGGCGGAACCAGGGGCGAGCAGTACTTC.

This clonotype has only a few counts. The V call is TRBV4-1, the J call TRBJ2-7; 9 bases align to TRBD2. With 6 bases clipped from V and 4 bases from J, the junction kept 10 bases outside the gene matches. Germline-derived CDR1 and CDR2 are MGHRA and YSYEKL. The CDR3 covers 15 residues. The CDR3 protein is CASSRLAEGRYEQYF. In nucleotides, the CDR3 is TGCGCCAGCAGTCGACTAGCGGAGGGTAGGTACGAGCAGTACTTC.

This clonotype showed up just a few times. The V call is TRBV3-1, the J call TRBJ2-7, with D perhaps matching TRBD1 (6 bases). Trimming took 3 bases from V and 3 from J, leaving 12 bases between them. In germline, CDR1 is LGHDT, CDR2 YNNKEL (reference sequence). CDR3 length equals 14 residues. This CDR3 is CASSQGDTIYEQYF. Here the CDR3 DNA reads TGTGCCAGCAGCCAGGGGGACACAATCTACGAGCAGTACTTC.

Ten or more counts support this clonotype. The rearrangement joins TRBV5-1 to TRBJ2-3; 9 bases line up with TRBD1. Looked up from germline, CDR1 is SGHRS and CDR2 is YFSETQ. The CDR3 runs to 18 residues. V dropped 7 bases and J dropped 1; count of bases not matched to a gene: 16. The CDR3 DNA reads as TGCGCCAGCGCAAGCGGACAGGGGTCGTATTCCGGCACAGATACGCAGTATTTT. As protein: CASASGQGSYSGTDTQYF.

The chain carries TRBV6-1 and TRBJ2-1; D is perhaps TRBD1 (6 bases). The CDR3 runs to 15 residues. The germline V and J ends were trimmed by 6 bases and 0 bases, with 12 bases remaining between them. The germline V gene has CDR1 MNHNS and CDR2 SASEGT. CDR3 DNA sequence: TGTGCCAGCAGGATCCAGGGGAGCTCCTACAATGAGCAGTTCTTC. This sequence encodes CASRIQGSSYNEQFF.